This TCR beta chain emerged from a study of CD8 T cells in Susac syndrome. Broader study findings: The study recognized that its TCR sequencing and HLA analysis covered a relatively small number of individuals.

As regards this clonotype: Its antigen is currently unknown.

Random hexamers were used to reverse transcribe an amount of roughly 0.45 to 1 ug RNA. By means of immunoSEQ multiplex PCR, TCR beta CDR3 spanning 54 Vbeta and 13 Jbeta underwent amplification. MiXCR, run by TCRdb on the immunoSEQ multiplex PCR reads, gives a single entry per CDR3 protein. Of 150,000 to 200,000 distinct CDR3 sequences listed, around 93% are singletons. This CDR3 has 13 residues. V was shortened by 6 bases and J by 6 bases, with 14 bases between the two germline ends. Germline-derived CDR1 and CDR2 are SQVTM and ANQGSEA. Peripheral blood CD8+ and CD4+ T cells were profiled by TCR beta sequencing. FACS was used to enrich TEMRA cells, whereas the CD8+ and CD4+ T cells were obtained by negative isolation.

The TCR sequence derives from a human donor in good health. Sequencing input: CD4+ T cells from PBMCs. V gene TRBV29-1 combines with J gene TRBJ1-4; a weak D match, TRBD1 (6 bases). CDR3 region: CSVVGTSYEKLFF. CDR3 in DNA: TGCAGCGTCGTCGGGACAAGTTATGAAAAACTGTTTTTT.